The clone carrying this TCR beta chain has a handful of counts. Construction of the TCRbeta library involved unique molecular identifiers. TCRdb fed the PCR reads into MiXCR, producing one record per CDR3 protein. This table has roughly 300,000 distinct CDR3 sequences, nearly 10% appearing once. Trimming took off 10 bases at V and 4 bases at J, with 18 bases between the two ends. The CDR3 is made up of 14 amino acids. In germline, CDR1 is LNHDA, CDR2 SQIVND (reference sequence). The record originates from a study of T-cell reconstitution after alpha-beta-depleted transplantation in children. The TCR originated in a human donor who donated a stem cell graft to a child with SCID. The chain combines TRBV19 with TRBJ2-3; D unclear. The source was PBMCs from the stem cell graft donor, collected from the stem cell graft. CDR3 residues: CATRRTGSADTQYF. CDR3 DNA: TGTGCCACTAGACGCACCGGGTCGGCAGATACGCAGTATTTT.